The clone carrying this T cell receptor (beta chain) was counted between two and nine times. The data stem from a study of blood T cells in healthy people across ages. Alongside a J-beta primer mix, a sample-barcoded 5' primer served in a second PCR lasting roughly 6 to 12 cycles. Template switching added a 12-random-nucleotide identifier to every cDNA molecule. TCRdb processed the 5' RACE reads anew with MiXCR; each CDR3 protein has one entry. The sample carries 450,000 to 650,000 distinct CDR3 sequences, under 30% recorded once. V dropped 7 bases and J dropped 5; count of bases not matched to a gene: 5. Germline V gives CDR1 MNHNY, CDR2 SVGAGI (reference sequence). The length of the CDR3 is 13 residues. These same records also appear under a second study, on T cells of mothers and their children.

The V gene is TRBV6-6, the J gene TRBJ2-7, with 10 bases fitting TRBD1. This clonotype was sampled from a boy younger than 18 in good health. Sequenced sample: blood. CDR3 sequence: CASTSTGGNEQYF. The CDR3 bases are TGTGCCAGCACGTCGACAGGGGGCAACGAGCAGTACTTC.